One sample yielded the 24 T cell receptor beta chains listed below, sequenced in a study of shared clonotypes between healthy human individuals. The assay was immunoSEQ multiplex PCR, and TCRdb's table has in-frame clones only and misses some. The repertoire holds roughly 2,000,000 clones, with 85% to 95% as singletons. Naive CD8 cells were CD45RO-negative, positively selected for CCR7, excluding terminally differentiated effector memory CD45RA+ cells. Sequencing used naive CD8+ T cells from PBMCs. All receptors derive from a man younger than 30 in good health. Some clones in this sample may be carry-over from other donors' samples.

CDR3 coding DNA: TGTGCCACCAGCAGAGATGTGGTTGGGGCAGCCTGGGAGCAGTACTTC. Its protein product is CATSRDVVGAAWEQYF. The chain carries TRBV15 and TRBJ2-7; TRBD1 is a possible D gene (5 bases). Trimming took 0 bases from V and 7 from J, leaving 19 bases between them. CDR1 is LNHNV and CDR2 is YYDKDF in the germline V gene (reference sequence). The CDR3 has 16 amino acids.

The rearrangement links TRBV7-9 to TRBJ2-7, with D perhaps matching TRBD2 (6 bases). From germline, CDR1 is SEHNR and CDR2 FQNEAQ (reference sequence). CDR3 length: 14 residues. V was pared by 3 bases and J by 2 bases, with 11 bases between. CDR3 region: CASSFGTETYEQYF. The CDR3 region has the DNA TGTGCCAGCAGCTTCGGGACTGAGACCTACGAGCAGTACTTC.

The chain employs TRBV5-1 and TRBJ2-7, with 8 bases matching TRBD2. This CDR3 region has 15 residues. CDR1 SGHRS and CDR2 YFSETQ come from the germline V gene. V lost 3 bases to trimming and J lost 6 bases; unmatched junction nucleotides: 11. The CDR3 here is CASSYGPGLGGEQYF. For the CDR3, the DNA is TGCGCCAGCAGCTACGGGCCGGGACTAGGGGGCGAGCAGTACTTC.

The gene calls are TRBV29-1 and TRBJ2-1; either TRBD1 or TRBD2 may supply D (5 bases each). Germline lookup yields CDR1 SQVTM and CDR2 ANQGSEA. With 5 bases removed from V and 1 base from J, the gap between germline ends came to 15 bases. This CDR3 contains 15 residues. Here the CDR3 DNA reads TGCAGCGTTCCCCGACTGGGGGTGTCCTACAATGAGCAGTTCTTC. This gives the protein CSVPRLGVSYNEQFF.

The gene calls are TRBV6-5 and TRBJ2-7, with D maybe TRBD1 (6 bases). V lost 2 bases, J lost 6 bases, and 14 bases lay in between. Germline V CDR1 and CDR2: MNHEY, SVGAGI. The length of the CDR3 is 14 residues. The CDR3: CASSYVGGEGEQYF. The CDR3 DNA is TGTGCCAGCAGTTACGTAGGGGGAGAGGGCGAGCAGTACTTC.

This sequence joins TRBV7-2 and TRBJ2-1; 8 nucleotides align to TRBD2. The CDR3 length is 15 residues. The germline V gene encodes CDR1 SGHTA and CDR2 FQGNSA. V shed 1 base, J shed 6 bases, and the junction held 5 bases outside the gene matches. CDR3 nucleotides: TGTGCCAGCAGCTTAGGCGAGACTAGCGTCAATGAGCAGTTCTTC. Translating gives CASSLGETSVNEQFF.

This sequence joins TRBV28 and TRBJ2-7; TRBD2 matches at 10 bases. V shed 6 bases, J shed 0 bases, and the junction held 5 bases outside the gene matches. The CDR3 sequence is 15 residues long. Germline-derived CDR1 and CDR2 are MDHEN and SYDVKM. DNA of the CDR3: TGTGCCAGCAGGTTAGCGGGAGGCAGCTCCTACGAGCAGTACTTC. Residues: CASRLAGGSSYEQYF.

This chain joins TRBV27 and TRBJ1-5, with D perhaps matching TRBD1 (5 bases). In germline, CDR1 is MNHEY, CDR2 SMNVEV (reference sequence). CDR3 length: 13 residues. V was shortened by 10 bases and J by 7 bases, with 17 bases between the two germline ends. DNA for the CDR3: TGTGCCACCGGAGAAAGGGGCCAGCAGCCCCAGCATTTT. Translating it yields CATGERGQQPQHF.

V and J are TRBV28 and TRBJ1-2; D perhaps matches TRBD1 (6 bases). From germline, CDR1 is MDHEN and CDR2 SYDVKM. Trimming removed 6 bases at V and 7 bases at J, with 9 bases between. The CDR3 runs 11 residues. The CDR3 loop is CASRTGSGYTF. For the CDR3, the DNA is TGTGCCAGCAGGACAGGCTCTGGCTACACCTTC.

The J gene is TRBJ1-1, the V gene TRBV7-9; D is unresolved. The CDR3 has 13 residues. Between the trimmed V and J ends, which lost 5 bases and 0 bases, there was a span of 7 bases. The germline V gene encodes CDR1 SEHNR and CDR2 FQNEAQ (reference sequence). CDR3 nucleotides: TGTGCCAGCAGCCCCCACATGAACACTGAAGCTTTCTTT. Its protein product is CASSPHMNTEAFF.

This clone was found a few times. CDR3 sequence reads: CSAPAGGSTEAFF. The CDR3 coding sequence is TGCAGCGCTCCGGCAGGGGGTAGCACTGAAGCTTTCTTT. This chain uses TRBV29-1 with TRBJ1-1; 7 nucleotides line up with TRBD1. Germline V gives CDR1 SQVTM, CDR2 ANQGSEA. There are 13 residues in the CDR3. J lost 4 bases, V lost 7 bases, and 9 bases had no gene match. The full variable domain, completed using reference TRBV29-1 and TRBJ1-1, is SAVISQKPSRDICQRGTSLTIQCQVDSQVTMMFWYRQQPGQSLTLIATANQGSEATYESGFVIDKFPISRPNLTFSTLTVSNMSPEDSSIYLCSAPAGGSTEAFFGQGTRLTVV.

The rearrangement uses TRBV23-1 and TRBJ1-2, with 7 bases that match TRBD1. TRBV23-1 is an open reading frame whose function is uncertain. The CDR3 sequence is 16 residues long. The ends lost 11 bases at V and 3 bases at J; junction bases unmatched: 18. The CDR3 nucleotides are TGCGCCTCCCCCGGCGAGGGGGCTGTAGGAGACTATGGCTACACCTTC. Translating it yields CASPGEGAVGDYGYTF.

The CDR3 loop is CASSPTTQNEQFF. In DNA form, the CDR3 reads TGCGCCAGCAGCCCCACAACTCAGAATGAGCAGTTCTTC. This chain joins TRBV5-1 and TRBJ2-1; D remains unclear. The CDR3 has 13 residues. The germline V and J ends were trimmed by 4 bases and 7 bases, with 12 bases remaining between them. CDR1 and CDR2 from the germline V gene are SGHRS and YFSETQ. Together with reference TRBV5-1 and TRBJ2-1, the CDR3 gives the full variable domain: KAGVTQTPRYLIKTRGQQVTLSCSPISGHRSVSWYQQTPGQGLQFLFEYFSETQRNKGNFPGRFSGRQFSNSRSEMNVSTLELGDSALYLCASSPTTQNEQFFGPGTRLTVL.

This chain connects TRBV9 to TRBJ2-5; the match to TRBD2 covers 13 bases. J lost 5 bases, V lost 3 bases, and 7 bases had no gene match. Germline V gives CDR1 SGDLS, CDR2 YYNGEE. The CDR3 is 16 residues long. The CDR3 DNA is TGTGCCAGCAGCGGGAACCCGGGACTAGCGGGGGAGACCCAGTACTTC. Translating it yields CASSGNPGLAGETQYF.

The gene calls are TRBV27 and TRBJ1-5; 7 nucleotides agree with TRBD1. V lost 6 bases, J lost 6 bases, and 14 bases stayed unmatched. CDR1 and CDR2 from the germline V gene are MNHEY and SMNVEV (reference sequence). The CDR3 is 16 residues long. In DNA, the CDR3 is TGTGCCAGCAGCCTTCAACAGGGGTTAGGCAGTCAGCCCCAGCATTTT. It translates to CASSLQQGLGSQPQHF.

The chain has TRBV7-9 and TRBJ2-2; 9 nucleotides agree with TRBD2. V lost 3 bases to trimming and J lost 0 bases; unmatched junction nucleotides: 11. In germline, CDR1 is SEHNR, CDR2 FQNEAQ (reference sequence). This CDR3 has 19 residues. CDR3 DNA: TGTGCCAGCAGCTTCCCGACTAGCGGTCCTTTCGCGAACACCGGGGAGCTGTTTTTT. Protein product: CASSFPTSGPFANTGELFF.

The genes are TRBV27 and TRBJ1-2; TRBD1 is a possible D gene (5 bases). Germline V gene sequence: CDR1 MNHEY, CDR2 SMNVEV (reference sequence). Trimming took off 5 bases at V and 5 bases at J, with 21 bases between the two ends. This CDR3 has 16 residues. The CDR3 reads CASSLTKGLGGYGYTF. CDR3 bases: TGTGCCAGCAGTCTGACAAAAGGACTCGGGGGATATGGCTACACCTTC.

This clone was counted once. The chain employs TRBV5-4 and TRBJ2-5; D tentatively reads TRBD1 or TRBD2 (5 bases each). Trimming shortened V by 4 bases and J by 3 bases, and 22 bases separated the two germline ends. The CDR3 runs to 17 residues. The V gene's germline CDR1 is SGHNT and CDR2 YYREEE (reference sequence). The CDR3 DNA reads as TGTGCCAGCAGCGGGGACGTAAGGGCGTTTATCGAAGAGACCCAGTACTTC. It codes for CASSGDVRAFIEETQYF. The whole variable domain, remainder taken from reference TRBV5-4 and TRBJ2-5, is ETGVTQSPTHLIKTRGQQVTLRCSSQSGHNTVSWYQQALGQGPQFIFQYYREEENGRGNFPPRFSGLQFPNYSSELNVNALELDDSALYLCASSGDVRAFIEETQYFGPGTRLLVL.

The chain uses TRBV9 and TRBJ2-3, with 8 positions matching TRBD2. The CDR3 sequence is 17 residues long. The trim removed 3 bases at V and 6 bases at J, leaving 15 bases unmatched. Germline lookup yields CDR1 SGDLS and CDR2 YYNGEE. This CDR3 reads CASSAPSSSGSPDTQYF. CDR3 coding DNA: TGTGCCAGCAGCGCCCCTAGTTCCAGCGGGAGCCCCGATACGCAGTATTTT.

This rearrangement joins TRBV27 to TRBJ2-3, with a possible D match to TRBD2 (6 bases). Germline assignment: CDR1 MNHEY and CDR2 SMNVEV (reference sequence). This CDR3 is built from 16 residues. Deletions cut 5 bases from V and 0 bases from J, with 15 bases between. CDR3: CASSPSWGESTDTQYF. In DNA, the CDR3 is TGTGCCAGCAGTCCTTCGTGGGGGGAGAGCACAGATACGCAGTATTTT.

The chain uses TRBV7-9 and TRBJ2-7; 7 positions match TRBD1. Trimming at V came to 5 bases and at J to 6 bases, leaving 4 bases not matched to a gene. This CDR3 is built from 12 residues. The germline gives CDR1 SEHNR, CDR2 FQNEAQ (reference sequence). CDR3 sequence: CASSRQGGEQYF. DNA of the CDR3: TGTGCCAGCAGCCGACAGGGCGGCGAGCAGTACTTC.

This clone appeared a few times. The V gene is TRBV9, the J gene TRBJ1-4; no reliable D call. The CDR3 is 13 residues long. Germline CDR1 and CDR2: SGDLS and YYNGEE. V was trimmed by 10 bases and J by 10 bases, leaving 20 bases between them. The CDR3 DNA is TGTGCCTCGCAGGCCCCGGATTGGGGAAAACTGTTTTTT. Its translation: CASQAPDWGKLFF.

The chain joins TRBV7-7 to TRBJ1-2; D unresolved. V lost 2 bases and J lost 8, with 15 bases in between. CDR3 size: 14 residues. The germline CDR1 and CDR2 sequences are SSHAT and FNYEAQ (reference sequence). The CDR3 DNA sequence: TGTGCCAGCAGCTTAACTCGGTGGGAGAACGGCTACACCTTC. It translates to CASSLTRWENGYTF.

The chain employs TRBV28 and TRBJ2-1; no reliable D call. V gave up 6 bases and J gave up 0 bases, with 12 bases separating them. The CDR3 is 15 amino acids. Germline assignment: CDR1 MDHEN and CDR2 SYDVKM. The CDR3 DNA reads TGTGCCAGCAGCCCTCTGACGGCCTCCTACAATGAGCAGTTCTTC. Translation: CASSPLTASYNEQFF.